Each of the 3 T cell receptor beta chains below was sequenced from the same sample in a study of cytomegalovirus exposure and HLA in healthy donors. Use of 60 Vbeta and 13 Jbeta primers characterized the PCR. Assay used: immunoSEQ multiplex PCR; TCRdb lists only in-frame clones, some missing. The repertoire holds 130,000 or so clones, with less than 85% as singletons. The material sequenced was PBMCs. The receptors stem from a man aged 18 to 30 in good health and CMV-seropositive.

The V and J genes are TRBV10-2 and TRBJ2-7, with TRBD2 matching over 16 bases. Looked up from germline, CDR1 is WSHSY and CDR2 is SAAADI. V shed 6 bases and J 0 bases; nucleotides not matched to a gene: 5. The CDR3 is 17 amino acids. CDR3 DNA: TGCGCCAGCAGCCTCGGGACTAGCGGGGGGGTCTCCTACGAGCAGTACTTC. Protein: CASSLGTSGGVSYEQYF.

The CDR3 bases are TGTGCCAGTAGTCCACTTAGGGGGAGTTTAAGCCGGGAGCTGTTTTTT. Protein sequence: CASSPLRGSLSRELFF. This chain links TRBV19 with TRBJ2-2, with D possibly matching TRBD1 (6 bases). V was cut by 5 bases and J by 9 bases, with 22 bases left in between. Germline V gene lookup returns CDR1 LNHDA and CDR2 SQIVND (reference sequence). The CDR3 runs to 16 residues.

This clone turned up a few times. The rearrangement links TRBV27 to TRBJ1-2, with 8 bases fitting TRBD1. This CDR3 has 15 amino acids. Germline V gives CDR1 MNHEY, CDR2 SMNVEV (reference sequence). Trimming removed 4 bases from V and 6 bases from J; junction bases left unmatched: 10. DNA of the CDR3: TGTGCCAGCAGTTCCGCCGGGACAGGCATTCATGGCTACACCTTC. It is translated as CASSSAGTGIHGYTF.